A selection of T cell receptor beta chains follows, all from one sample in a study of CD8+ T cells in alopecia areata. Libraries were prepared by immunoSEQ multiplex PCR; TCRdb keeps only in-frame clonotypes and omits some of them. This table has about 100,000 clones, roughly 56% appearing once. The source material was CD8+ T cells sorted from blood, sampled at roughly week 55, from a patient treated with tofacitinib. The receptor set was obtained from a human donor with alopecia areata. Both conserved end residues are part of each CDR3. The D gene is left open where the match is weak. The listing skips clone size in some rows; elsewhere it reads once, few, many or a size class.

size	D	V	J	DNA	CDR3
.	TRBD1	TRBV27	TRBJ1-5	TGTGCCAGCAGTCCGACGACAGGGGTATTTCAGCCCCAGCATTTT	CASSPTTGVFQPQHF
few	TRBD2	TRBV4-1	TRBJ2-5	TGCGCCAGCAGCTTCTGGCTAGCGGGGGGGCAAGAGACCCAGTACTTC	CASSFWLAGGQETQYF
.	.	TRBV30	TRBJ2-3	TGTGCCTGGAGCGCGGCAGATACGCAGTATTTT	CAWSAADTQYF
.	.	TRBV30	TRBJ2-3	TGTGCCTGGGCGGCCTTCGAAGGCACAGATACGCAGTATTTT	CAWAAFEGTDTQYF
.	TRBD1	TRBV2	TRBJ2-1	TGTGCCAACACGGGACAGGACTACAATGAGCAGTTCTTC	CANTGQDYNEQFF
.	.	TRBV11-2	TRBJ2-1	TGTGCCAGCAGCTCAGGGGCCAGACCCTACAATGAGCAGTTCTTC	CASSSGARPYNEQFF
.	.	TRBV5-6	TRBJ2-5	TGTGCCAGCAGCCCGATCGGGTTCCAAGAGACCCAGTACTTC	CASSPIGFQETQYF
.	.	TRBV5-6	TRBJ2-4	TGTGCCAGCAGCTTGTACGTACGTGGAAACCTTCAGTACTTC	CASSLYVRGNLQYF
.	TRBD2	TRBV7-9	TRBJ2-2	TGTGCCAGCCGGGGGGACACCGGGGAGCTGTTTTTT	CASRGDTGELFF
few	TRBD1	TRBV7-9	TRBJ1-6	TGTGCCAGCACCCCCCCGTCAGGGGGAGGTTCACCCCTCCACTTT	CASTPPSGGGSPLHF
.	TRBD1	TRBV9	TRBJ2-1	TGTGCCAGCAGCGTAGTAGGGACAGGGGGCGGTGAGCAGTTCTTC	CASSVVGTGGGEQFF
.	TRBD1	TRBV25-1	TRBJ2-2	TGTGCCAGCAGTGCCCCTGACAGGGGACACACCGGGGAGCTGTTTTTT	CASSAPDRGHTGELFF
.	.	TRBV9	TRBJ1-1	TGTGCCAGCAGCCCCCCTTACGGGGTAGGGTGGGCTTTCTTT	CASSPPYGVGWAFF
.	TRBD2	TRBV9	TRBJ2-2	TGTGCCAGCAGCGTAACTAGCGGGGTTGTCACCGGGGAGCTGTTTTTT	CASSVTSGVVTGELFF
.	.	TRBV4-1	TRBJ1-5	TGCGCCAGCAGCCAGAGTACATATAGCAATCAGCCCCAGCATTTT	CASSQSTYSNQPQHF